What follows is one T cell receptor (beta chain) and its context. Its antigen is currently unknown. The study ran its PCR with 60 Vbeta and 13 Jbeta primers. Here immunoSEQ multiplex PCR was the method, and the copy in TCRdb shows in-frame clones only, minus some. The sample lists some 160,000 clones; 75% to 90% were seen once. The data are from a study of cytomegalovirus exposure and HLA in healthy donors. Study observations and caveats: Being indistinguishable, some V segments were excluded, TRBV6-2 and TRBV6-3 among them.

Germline V lookup: CDR1 SGHRS, CDR2 YFSETQ. V dropped 4 bases and J dropped 2; count of bases not matched to a gene: 11. This CDR3 comprises 16 residues. What was sequenced was PBMCs. This clonotype was obtained from a male donor in good health and CMV-seronegative. V and J are TRBV5-1 and TRBJ2-7; the match to TRBD1 covers 8 bases. The CDR3 DNA reads TGCGCCAGCAGCCCCGGACAGGGCGAAGGTACCTACGAGCAGTACTTC. Protein: CASSPGQGEGTYEQYF.